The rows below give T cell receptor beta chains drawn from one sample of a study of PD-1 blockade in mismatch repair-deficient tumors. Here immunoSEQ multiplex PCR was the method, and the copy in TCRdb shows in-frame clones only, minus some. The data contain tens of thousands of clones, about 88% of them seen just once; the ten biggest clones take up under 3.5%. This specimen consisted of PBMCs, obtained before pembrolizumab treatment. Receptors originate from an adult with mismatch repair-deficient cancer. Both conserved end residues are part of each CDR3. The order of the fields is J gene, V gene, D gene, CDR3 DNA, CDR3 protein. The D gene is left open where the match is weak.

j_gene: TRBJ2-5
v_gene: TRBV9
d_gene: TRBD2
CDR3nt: TGTGCCAGCAGCGTGGCGGGAGGGCTTCGGGAGACCCAGTACTTC
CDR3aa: CASSVAGGLRETQYF

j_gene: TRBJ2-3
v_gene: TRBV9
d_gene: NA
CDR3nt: TGTGCCAGCAGCCCGAGACTAGGACTCGGGGATACGCAGTATTTT
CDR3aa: CASSPRLGLGDTQYF

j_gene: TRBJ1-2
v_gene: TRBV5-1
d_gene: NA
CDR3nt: TGCGCCAGCAGCGCCGACGGAGACTATGGCTACACCTTC
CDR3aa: CASSADGDYGYTF

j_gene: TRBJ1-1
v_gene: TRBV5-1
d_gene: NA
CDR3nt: TGCGCCAGCAGCTCCCTGACAGGGAACACTGAAGCTTTCTTT
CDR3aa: CASSSLTGNTEAFF

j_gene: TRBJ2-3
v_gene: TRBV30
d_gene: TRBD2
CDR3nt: TGTGCCTGGAGTAGGGCGGGAGTGTTAGCAGATACGCAGTATTTT
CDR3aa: CAWSRAGVLADTQYF

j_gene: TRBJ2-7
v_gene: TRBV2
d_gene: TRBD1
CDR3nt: TGTGCCAGCGGGACGGGACAGGGGGCGTTCCAGCCCTACGAGCAGTACTTC
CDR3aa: CASGTGQGAFQPYEQYF

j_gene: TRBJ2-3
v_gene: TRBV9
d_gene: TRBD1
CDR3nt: TGTGCCAGCAGCGTTTACGGGACAGGGAGCACAGATACGCAGTATTTT
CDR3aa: CASSVYGTGSTDTQYF

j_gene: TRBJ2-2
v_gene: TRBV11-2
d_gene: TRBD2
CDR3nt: TGTGCCAGCAGCTTAATCCCTAGCGGGAGTTCCGGGGAGCTGTTTTTT
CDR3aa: CASSLIPSGSSGELFF

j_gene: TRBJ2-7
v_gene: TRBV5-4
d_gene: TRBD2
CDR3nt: TGTGCCAGCAGTCACGGGGGACTAGCGCGCTACGAGCAGTACTTC
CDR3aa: CASSHGGLARYEQYF

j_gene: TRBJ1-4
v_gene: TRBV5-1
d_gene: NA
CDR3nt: TGCGCCAGCAGTCGGAGGGGAGCTAATGAAAAACTGTTTTTT
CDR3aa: CASSRRGANEKLFF

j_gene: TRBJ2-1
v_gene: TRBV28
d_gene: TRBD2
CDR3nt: TGTGCCAGCAGTACGGGACTAGCGGGAGCTACTATAGCCTACAATGAGCAGTTCTTC
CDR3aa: CASSTGLAGATIAYNEQFF

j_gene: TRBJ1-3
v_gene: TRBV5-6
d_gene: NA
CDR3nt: TGTGCCAGCAGCCTCCCTGCGGACAGCTCTGGAAACACCATATATTTT
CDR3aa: CASSLPADSSGNTIYF

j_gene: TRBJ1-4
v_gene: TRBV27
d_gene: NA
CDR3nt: TGTGCCAGCAGCCCAGGACTTTTCCGTGAAAAACTGTTTTTT
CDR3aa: CASSPGLFREKLFF

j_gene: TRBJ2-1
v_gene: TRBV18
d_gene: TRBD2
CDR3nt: TGTGCCAGCTCACCGCAGACTAGCAGTAGCCCCAATGAGCAGTTCTTC
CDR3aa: CASSPQTSSSPNEQFF

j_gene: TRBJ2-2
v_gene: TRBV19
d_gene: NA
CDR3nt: TGTGCCAGTAGTAAGACAGGGAACACCGGGGAGCTGTTTTTT
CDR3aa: CASSKTGNTGELFF